Each of the 5 T cell receptor beta chains below was sequenced from the same sample in a study of technical replicates of blood from a handful of donors. Some clones are missing from TCRdb's copy, which holds only in-frame ones; the method was immunoSEQ multiplex PCR. The sample has tens of thousands of clones; 70% to 90% are singletons. Sequenced: PBMCs. The receptors originated from a human donor in good health. Some clones in this sample may be carry-over from other donors' samples.

The V gene is TRBV11-3, the J gene TRBJ2-3; TRBD2 matches 9 bases. The junction had 22 bases not matched to a gene; V was cut back by 6 bases and J by 3 bases. Germline V gene sequence: CDR1 SGHNT, CDR2 YENEEA. The CDR3 runs to 20 residues. The CDR3 DNA reads TGTGCCAGCAGGGTTCAGCTGCAGGGCGGGAGGGCCTATGTAACAGATACGCAGTATTTT. The encoded protein is CASRVQLQGGRAYVTDTQYF.

The V gene is TRBV4-3, the J gene TRBJ2-2; TRBD2 aligns across 9 bases. The CDR3 contains 15 residues. Germline trimming cut 4 bases from V and 3 bases from J; bases unmatched to any gene: 3. Looked up from germline, CDR1 is LGHNA and CDR2 is YSLEER. The CDR3 DNA is TGCGCCAGCAGCCTTAGCGGGAGAGACACCGGGGAGCTGTTTTTT. Amino acids: CASSLSGRDTGELFF.

The chain has TRBV2 and TRBJ1-5; 8 bases are a match to TRBD1. This CDR3 region has 13 residues. CDR1 SNHLY and CDR2 FYNNEI come from the germline V gene. The ends lost 6 bases at V and 7 bases at J; junction bases unmatched: 5. CDR3 coding DNA: TGTGCCAGCAGCCAGGGGGCTCGGCAGCCCCAGCATTTT. Translating gives CASSQGARQPQHF.

The genes are TRBV15 and TRBJ2-7, with 9 bases fitting TRBD1. Germline CDR1 reads LNHNV; CDR2 reads YYDKDF (reference sequence). This CDR3 region has 15 residues. V lost 2 bases and J lost 4; bases outside the gene matches: 6. Here the CDR3 DNA reads TGTGCCACCAGCAGACAAAGACAGGGGGTGTACGAGCAGTACTTC. Its translation is CATSRQRQGVYEQYF.

The chain recombines TRBV15 with TRBJ2-1, with D uncertain. Germline V gives CDR1 LNHNV, CDR2 YYDKDF (reference sequence). V lost 0 bases, J lost 3 bases, and 3 bases lay in between. CDR3 size: 13 residues. The CDR3 DNA reads TGTGCCACCAGCAGAGATAGCTACAATGAGCAGTTCTTC. Its protein is CATSRDSYNEQFF.